The rows below give T cell receptor beta chains drawn from one sample of a study of OX40 agonist ivuxolimab in advanced cancers. The data were produced by immunoSEQ multiplex PCR, yet TCRdb's version contains in-frame clones alone and is incomplete. The profile shows approximately 29,000 clones, around 80% of them singletons. Here the sequenced sample was CD4+ or CD8+ T cells sorted from blood, taken in a trial of the OX40 agonist ivuxolimab. The source is an adult with an advanced solid tumor such as melanoma, head and neck, liver or kidney cancer. CDR3s include the opening cysteine and the closing phenylalanine or tryptophan.

v_call: TRBV7-9
cdr3_aa: CASSLDRGDQPQHF

v_call: TRBV19
cdr3_aa: CASSIQGGKNIQYF

v_call: TRBV7-9
cdr3_aa: CASSATTGGAVSYGYTF

v_call: TRBV19
cdr3_aa: CASSAWGELVSEQFF

v_call: TRBV7-6
cdr3_aa: CASSVGAGGRKNIQYF

v_call: TRBV7-9
cdr3_aa: CASSLGGGGPQETQYF

v_call: TRBV30
cdr3_aa: CAWSPGGETQYF

v_call: TRBV7-9
cdr3_aa: CASSLELNNQPQHF

v_call: TRBV9
cdr3_aa: CASSVKTGTSYSGANVLTF

v_call: TRBV5-4
cdr3_aa: CASSTDISGNTIYF

v_call: TRBV28
cdr3_aa: CASTGPGNGNTIYF

v_call: TRBV4-1
cdr3_aa: CASSQGLAGRADTQYF

v_call: TRBV9
cdr3_aa: CASSVSDRGISEAFF

v_call: TRBV19
cdr3_aa: CASSIEPGLAGISYNEQFF

v_call: TRBV6-4
cdr3_aa: CASSDSGQRSGANVLTF

v_call: TRBV9
cdr3_aa: CASSVGPNTEAFF

v_call: TRBV7-9
cdr3_aa: CASSLYGTGLYEQYF

v_call: TRBV5-1
cdr3_aa: CASSAGGARETQYF

v_call: TRBV7-8
cdr3_aa: CASSLASGGVNYGYTF